The following is a T cell receptor (beta chain) sequence with its context. The source of the sample is a study of blood T cells in healthy people across ages. Together with a sample-barcoded 5' primer, a J-beta primer mix was included in a second PCR lasting roughly 6 to 12 cycles. MiXCR, run by TCRdb on the 5' RACE reads, gives a single entry per CDR3 protein. This table has 700,000 to 800,000 distinct CDR3 sequences, around 40% appearing once. Trimming took 1 base from V and 9 from J, leaving 12 bases between them. The CDR3 is 13 amino acids. The material sequenced was blood. The gene calls are TRBV12-3 or TRBV12-4 and TRBJ2-5, with a tentative D call TRBD1 (5 bases). The receptor was isolated from a woman aged 60-75 years in good health. The CDR3 sequence: CASSLGQGRAQYF. CDR3 in DNA: TGTGCCAGCAGTTTAGGTCAGGGCCGCGCCCAGTACTTC.